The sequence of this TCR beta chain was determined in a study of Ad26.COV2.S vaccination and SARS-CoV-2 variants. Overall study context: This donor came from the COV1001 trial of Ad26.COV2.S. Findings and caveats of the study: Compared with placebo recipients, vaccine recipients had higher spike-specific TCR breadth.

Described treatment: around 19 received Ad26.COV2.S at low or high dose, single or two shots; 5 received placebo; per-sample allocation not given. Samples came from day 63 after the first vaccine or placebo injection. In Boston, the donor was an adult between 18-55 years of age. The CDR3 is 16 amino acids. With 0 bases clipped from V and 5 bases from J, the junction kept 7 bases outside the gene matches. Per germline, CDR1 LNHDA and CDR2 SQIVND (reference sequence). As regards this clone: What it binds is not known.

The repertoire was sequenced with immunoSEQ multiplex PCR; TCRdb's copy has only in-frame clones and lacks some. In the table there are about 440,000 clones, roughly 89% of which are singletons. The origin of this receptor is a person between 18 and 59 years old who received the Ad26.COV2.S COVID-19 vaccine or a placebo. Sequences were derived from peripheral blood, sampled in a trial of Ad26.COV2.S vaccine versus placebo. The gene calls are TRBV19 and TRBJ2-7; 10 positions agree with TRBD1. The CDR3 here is CASSIDGTGAPHEQYF. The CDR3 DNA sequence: TGTGCCAGTAGTATAGATGGGACAGGGGCCCCTCACGAGCAGTACTTC.